The clone carrying this TCR beta chain was counted once. Its antigen is as yet unknown. This specimen comes from a study of T cell responses to AZD1222 COVID-19 vaccine. Findings and limits, study-wide: Most donors were white British and more were female, and clonal diversity was possibly underestimated. Close to half of spike-specific TCRs reportedly recognize unmutated variant regions. Rises in breadth and depth of Spike-specific TCRs came after two AZD1222 doses.

V was clipped by 3 bases and J by 2 bases; unmatched bases: 5. The germline CDR1 and CDR2 sequences are SGHAT and FQNNGV. CDR3 length equals 15 residues. Generated by immunoSEQ multiplex PCR, the TCRdb table keeps only in-frame clones and is missing some. Here the sample spans some 150,000 clones, approximately 88% being singletons. This chain connects TRBV11-2 to TRBJ2-7; 9 bases fit TRBD1. The sample consisted of peripheral blood, taken on day 0 of AZD1222 vaccination. The receptor was isolated from an adult in good health. This CDR3 is CASSFPGTGTYEQYF. Written as DNA, the CDR3 is TGTGCCAGCAGCTTTCCCGGGACAGGGACCTACGAGCAGTACTTC.